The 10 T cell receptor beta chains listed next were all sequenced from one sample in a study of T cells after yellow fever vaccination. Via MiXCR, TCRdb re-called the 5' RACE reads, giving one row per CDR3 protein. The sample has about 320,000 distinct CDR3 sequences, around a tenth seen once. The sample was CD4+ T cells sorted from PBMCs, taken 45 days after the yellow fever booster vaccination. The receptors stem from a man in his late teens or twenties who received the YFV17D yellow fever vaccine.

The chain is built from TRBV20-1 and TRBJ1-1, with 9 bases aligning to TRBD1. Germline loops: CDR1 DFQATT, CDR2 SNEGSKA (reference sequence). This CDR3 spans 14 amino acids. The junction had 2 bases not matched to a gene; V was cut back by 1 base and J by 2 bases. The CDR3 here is CSARGTGGNTEAFF. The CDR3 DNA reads TGCAGTGCTAGAGGTACAGGGGGCAACACTGAAGCTTTCTTT.

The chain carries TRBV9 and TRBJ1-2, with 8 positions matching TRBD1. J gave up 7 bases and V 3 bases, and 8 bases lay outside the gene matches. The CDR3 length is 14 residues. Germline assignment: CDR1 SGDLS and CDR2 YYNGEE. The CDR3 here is CASSATGDSRGYTF. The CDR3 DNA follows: TGTGCCAGCAGCGCGACAGGGGATAGTCGTGGCTACACCTTC.

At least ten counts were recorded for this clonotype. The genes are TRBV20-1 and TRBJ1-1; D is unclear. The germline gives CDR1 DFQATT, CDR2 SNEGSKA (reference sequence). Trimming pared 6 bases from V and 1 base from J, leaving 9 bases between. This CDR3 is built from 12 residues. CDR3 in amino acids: CSAPDGNTEAFF. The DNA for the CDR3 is TGCAGTGCCCCGGACGGGAACACTGAAGCTTTCTTT.

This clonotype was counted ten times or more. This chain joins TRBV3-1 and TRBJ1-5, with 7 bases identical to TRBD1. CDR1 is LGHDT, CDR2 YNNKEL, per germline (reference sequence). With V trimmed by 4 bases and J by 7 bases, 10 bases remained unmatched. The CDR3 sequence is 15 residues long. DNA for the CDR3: TGTGCCAGCAGCCCCGCATGGGGAGGGGGCCAGCCCCAGCATTTT. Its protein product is CASSPAWGGGQPQHF.

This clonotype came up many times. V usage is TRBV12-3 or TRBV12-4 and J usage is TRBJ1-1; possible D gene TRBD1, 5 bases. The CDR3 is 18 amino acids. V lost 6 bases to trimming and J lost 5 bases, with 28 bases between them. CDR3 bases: TGTGCCAGCAGAGCCCCGGGACGCCCGAACATTATAGGGACTGAAGCTTTCTTT. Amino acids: CASRAPGRPNIIGTEAFF.

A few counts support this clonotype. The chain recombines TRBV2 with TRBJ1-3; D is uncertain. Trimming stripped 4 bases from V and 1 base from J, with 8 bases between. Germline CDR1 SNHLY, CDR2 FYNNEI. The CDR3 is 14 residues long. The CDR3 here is CASSVRRSGNTIYF. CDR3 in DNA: TGTGCCAGCAGTGTACGGCGGTCTGGAAACACCATATATTTT.

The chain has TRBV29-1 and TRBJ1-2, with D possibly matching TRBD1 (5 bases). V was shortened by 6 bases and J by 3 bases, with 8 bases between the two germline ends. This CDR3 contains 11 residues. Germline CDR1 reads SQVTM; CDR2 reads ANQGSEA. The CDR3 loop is CSVGHYYGYTF. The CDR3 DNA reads TGCAGCGTCGGACATTACTATGGCTACACCTTC.

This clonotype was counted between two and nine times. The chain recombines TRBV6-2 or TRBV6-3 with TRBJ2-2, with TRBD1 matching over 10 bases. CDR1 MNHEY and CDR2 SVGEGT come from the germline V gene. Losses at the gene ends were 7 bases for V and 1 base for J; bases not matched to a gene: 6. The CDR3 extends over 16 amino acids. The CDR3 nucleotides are TGTGCCAGCACCTTCCGGGACAGGGGGAACACCGGGGAGCTGTTTTTT. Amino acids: CASTFRDRGNTGELFF.

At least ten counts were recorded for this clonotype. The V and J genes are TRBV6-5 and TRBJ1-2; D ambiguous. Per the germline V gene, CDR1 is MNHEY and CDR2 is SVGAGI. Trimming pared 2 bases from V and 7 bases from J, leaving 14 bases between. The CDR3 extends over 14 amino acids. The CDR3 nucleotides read TGTGCCAGCAGTTACAGTCCTGACTTGCGTGGCTACACCTTC. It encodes CASSYSPDLRGYTF.

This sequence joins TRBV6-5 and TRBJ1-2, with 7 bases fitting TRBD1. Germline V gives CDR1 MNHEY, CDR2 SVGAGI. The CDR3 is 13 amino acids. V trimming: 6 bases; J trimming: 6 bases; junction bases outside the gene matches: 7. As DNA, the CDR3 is TGTGCCAGCAGATCCGACAGGGTACATGGCTACACCTTC. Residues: CASRSDRVHGYTF.